The clone carrying this T cell receptor (beta chain) was seen a single time. The antigen remains undetermined. cDNA reverse transcribed from extracted RNA served as the sequencing template. Sequencing used immunoSEQ multiplex PCR; TCRdb keeps in-frame clones, though not all of them. The profile covers roughly 190,000 clones, with less than 65% appearing a single time and 0.85% to 1.3% taken by the ten largest. The data stem from a study of CD8+ T cells in alopecia areata. Study-wide results and limits: Tofacitinib produced a significant decrease in scalp clonality and in expanded CD8+ clones among the top 100.

Trimming took 6 bases from V and 4 from J, leaving 10 bases between them. Germline CDR1 SGHTA, CDR2 FQGNSA. The CDR3 is 13 residues long. Treatment indicated: oral pan-JAK inhibitor, 5-10 mg twice daily. This clonotype was sampled from a human donor with alopecia areata. The source material was CD4+ T cells sorted from blood, sampled at week 24, from a patient treated with tofacitinib. V gene TRBV7-2 combines with J gene TRBJ2-1; the D is unclear. CDR3 DNA: TGTGCCAGCAGAATCACCCGGTACAATGAGCAGTTCTTC. It is translated as CASRITRYNEQFF.